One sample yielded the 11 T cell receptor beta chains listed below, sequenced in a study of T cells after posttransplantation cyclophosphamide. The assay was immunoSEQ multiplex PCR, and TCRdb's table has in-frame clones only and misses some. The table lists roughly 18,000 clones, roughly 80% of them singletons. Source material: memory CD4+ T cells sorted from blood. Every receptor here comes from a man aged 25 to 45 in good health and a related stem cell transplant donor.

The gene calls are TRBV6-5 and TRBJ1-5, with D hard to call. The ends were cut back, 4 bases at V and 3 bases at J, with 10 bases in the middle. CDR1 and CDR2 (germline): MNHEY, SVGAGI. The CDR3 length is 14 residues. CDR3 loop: CASSSSVLNQPQHF. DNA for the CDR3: TGTGCCAGCAGTTCTTCCGTACTCAATCAGCCCCAGCATTTT.

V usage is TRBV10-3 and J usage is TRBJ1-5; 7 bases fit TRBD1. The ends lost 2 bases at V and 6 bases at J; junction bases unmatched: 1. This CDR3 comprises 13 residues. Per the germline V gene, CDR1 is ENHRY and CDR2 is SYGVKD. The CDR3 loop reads CAISEPGGQPQHF. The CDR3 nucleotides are TGTGCCATCAGTGAGCCAGGGGGTCAGCCCCAGCATTTT.

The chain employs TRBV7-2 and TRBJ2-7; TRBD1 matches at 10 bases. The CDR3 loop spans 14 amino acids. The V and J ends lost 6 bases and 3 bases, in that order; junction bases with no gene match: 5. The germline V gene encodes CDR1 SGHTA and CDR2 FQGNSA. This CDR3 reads CASRSTGGLYEQYF. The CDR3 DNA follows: TGTGCCAGCAGATCGACAGGGGGCCTCTACGAGCAGTACTTC. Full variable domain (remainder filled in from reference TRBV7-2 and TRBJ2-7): GAGVSQSPSNKVTEKGKDVELRCDPISGHTALYWYRQSLGQGLEFLIYFQGNSAPDKSGLPSDRFSAERTGGSVSTLTIQRTQQEDSAVYLCASRSTGGLYEQYFGPGTRLTVT.

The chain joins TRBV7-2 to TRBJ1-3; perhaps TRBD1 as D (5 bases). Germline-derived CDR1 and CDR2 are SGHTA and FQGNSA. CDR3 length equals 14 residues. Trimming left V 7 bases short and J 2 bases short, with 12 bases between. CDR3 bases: TGTGCCAGCACCCAGGGTTCTCCTGGAAACACCATATATTTT. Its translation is CASTQGSPGNTIYF. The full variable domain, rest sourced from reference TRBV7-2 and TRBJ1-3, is GAGVSQSPSNKVTEKGKDVELRCDPISGHTALYWYRQSLGQGLEFLIYFQGNSAPDKSGLPSDRFSAERTGGSVSTLTIQRTQQEDSAVYLCASTQGSPGNTIYFGEGSWLTVV.

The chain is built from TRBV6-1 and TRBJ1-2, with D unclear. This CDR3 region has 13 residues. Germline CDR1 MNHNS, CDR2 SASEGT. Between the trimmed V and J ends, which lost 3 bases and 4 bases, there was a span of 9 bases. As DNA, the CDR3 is TGTGCCAGCAGTGACCCACCTAGCTATGGCTACACCTTC. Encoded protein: CASSDPPSYGYTF.

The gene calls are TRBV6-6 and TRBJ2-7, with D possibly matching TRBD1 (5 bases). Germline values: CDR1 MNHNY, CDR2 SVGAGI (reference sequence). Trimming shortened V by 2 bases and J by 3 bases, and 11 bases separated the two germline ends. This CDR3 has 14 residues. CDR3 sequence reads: CASSYVPDNYEQYF. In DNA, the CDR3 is TGTGCCAGCAGTTACGTCCCGGACAACTACGAGCAGTACTTC.

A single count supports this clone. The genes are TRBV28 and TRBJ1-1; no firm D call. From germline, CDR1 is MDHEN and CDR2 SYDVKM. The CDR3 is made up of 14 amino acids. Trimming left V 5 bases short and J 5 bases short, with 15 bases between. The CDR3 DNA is TGTGCCAGCAGTACTACTCCGCCGAGAACTGAAGCTTTCTTT. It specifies CASSTTPPRTEAFF.

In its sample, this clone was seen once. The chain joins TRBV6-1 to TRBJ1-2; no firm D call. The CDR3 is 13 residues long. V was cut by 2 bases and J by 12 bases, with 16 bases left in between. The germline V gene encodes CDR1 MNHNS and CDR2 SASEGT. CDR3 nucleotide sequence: TGTGCCAGCAGTGAACCCCTGGTGACACCAAACACCTTC. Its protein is CASSEPLVTPNTF.

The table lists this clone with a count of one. The CDR3: CASSEFAGELFF. The CDR3 DNA sequence: TGTGCCAGCAGTGAGTTCGCCGGGGAGCTGTTTTTT. The chain is built from TRBV2 and TRBJ2-2, with D unresolved. This CDR3 has 12 amino acids. Trimming stripped 3 bases from V and 6 bases from J, with 5 bases between. Germline lookup yields CDR1 SNHLY and CDR2 FYNNEI.

The CDR3 loop is CAARGHGQTGNTIYF. The CDR3 DNA sequence: TGTGCCGCCAGGGGTCATGGACAGACGGGAAACACCATATATTTT. The chain has TRBV10-3 and TRBJ1-3; D perhaps matches TRBD1 (6 bases). This CDR3 region has 15 residues. Deletions cut 11 bases from V and 4 bases from J, with 21 bases between. CDR1 and CDR2 from the germline V gene are ENHRY and SYGVKD.

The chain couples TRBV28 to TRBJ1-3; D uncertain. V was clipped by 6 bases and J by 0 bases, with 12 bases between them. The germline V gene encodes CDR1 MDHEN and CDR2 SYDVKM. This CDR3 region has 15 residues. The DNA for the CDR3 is TGTGCCAGCAGCCCCCCACAATTCTCTGGAAACACCATATATTTT. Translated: CASSPPQFSGNTIYF.